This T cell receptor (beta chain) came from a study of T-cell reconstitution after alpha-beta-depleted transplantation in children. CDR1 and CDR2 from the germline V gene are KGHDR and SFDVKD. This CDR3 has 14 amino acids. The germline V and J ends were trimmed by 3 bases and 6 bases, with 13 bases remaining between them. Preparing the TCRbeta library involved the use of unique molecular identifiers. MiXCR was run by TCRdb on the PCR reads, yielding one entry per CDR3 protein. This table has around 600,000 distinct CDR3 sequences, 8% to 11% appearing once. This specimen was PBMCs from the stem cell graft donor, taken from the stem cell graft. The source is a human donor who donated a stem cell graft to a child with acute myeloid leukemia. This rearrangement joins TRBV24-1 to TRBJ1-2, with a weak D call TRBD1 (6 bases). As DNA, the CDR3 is TGTGCCACCAGTGATCCGCGGGGGGCCCATGGCTACACCTTC. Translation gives CATSDPRGAHGYTF.